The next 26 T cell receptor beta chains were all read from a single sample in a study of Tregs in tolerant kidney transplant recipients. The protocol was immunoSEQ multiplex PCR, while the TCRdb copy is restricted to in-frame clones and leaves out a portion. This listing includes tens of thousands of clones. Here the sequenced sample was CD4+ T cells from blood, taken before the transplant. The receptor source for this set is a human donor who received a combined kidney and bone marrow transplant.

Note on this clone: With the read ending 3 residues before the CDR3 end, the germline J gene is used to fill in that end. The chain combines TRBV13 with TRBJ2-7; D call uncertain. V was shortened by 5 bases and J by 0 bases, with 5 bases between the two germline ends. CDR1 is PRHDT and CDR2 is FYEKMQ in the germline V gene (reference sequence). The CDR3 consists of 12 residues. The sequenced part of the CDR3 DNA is TGTGCCAGCAGCGGCCGCTCCTACGAG. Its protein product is CASSGRSYE. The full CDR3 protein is CASSGRSYEQYF.

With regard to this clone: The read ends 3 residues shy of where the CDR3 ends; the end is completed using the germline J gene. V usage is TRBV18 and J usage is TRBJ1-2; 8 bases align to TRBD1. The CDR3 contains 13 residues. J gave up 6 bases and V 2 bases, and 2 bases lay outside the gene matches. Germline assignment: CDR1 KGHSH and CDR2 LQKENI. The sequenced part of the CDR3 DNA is TGTGCCAGCTCACCAAGGGACAGGAATGGC. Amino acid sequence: CASSPRDRNG. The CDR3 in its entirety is CASSPRDRNGYTF.

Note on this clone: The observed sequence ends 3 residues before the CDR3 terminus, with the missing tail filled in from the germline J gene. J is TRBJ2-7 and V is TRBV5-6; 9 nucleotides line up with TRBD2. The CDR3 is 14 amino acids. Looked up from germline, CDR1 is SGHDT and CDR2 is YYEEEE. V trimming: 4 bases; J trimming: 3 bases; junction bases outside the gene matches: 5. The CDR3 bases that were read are TGTGCCAGCAGCCTGACTAGCGGATACTACGAG. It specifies CASSLTSGYYE. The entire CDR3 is CASSLTSGYYEQYF.

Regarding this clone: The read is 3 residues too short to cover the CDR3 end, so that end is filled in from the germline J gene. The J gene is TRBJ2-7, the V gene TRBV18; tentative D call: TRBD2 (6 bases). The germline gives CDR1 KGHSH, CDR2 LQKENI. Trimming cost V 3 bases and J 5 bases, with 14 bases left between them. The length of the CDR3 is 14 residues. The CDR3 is CASSPLQEGHEQYF. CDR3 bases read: TGTGCCAGCTCACCCCTACAGGAGGGCCACGAG. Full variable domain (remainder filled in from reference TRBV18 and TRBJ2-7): NAGVMQNPRHLVRRRGQEARLRCSPMKGHSHVYWYRQLPEEGLKFMVYLQKENIIDESGMPKERFSAEFPKEGPSILRIQQVVRGDSAAYFCASSPLQEGHEQYFGPGTRLTVT.

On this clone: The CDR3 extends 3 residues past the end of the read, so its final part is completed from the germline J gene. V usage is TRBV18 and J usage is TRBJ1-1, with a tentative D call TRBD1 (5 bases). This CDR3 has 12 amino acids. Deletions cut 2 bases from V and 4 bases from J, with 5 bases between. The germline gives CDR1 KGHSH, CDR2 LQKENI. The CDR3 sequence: CASSPGATEAFF. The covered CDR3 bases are TGTGCCAGCTCACCAGGGGCCACTGAA. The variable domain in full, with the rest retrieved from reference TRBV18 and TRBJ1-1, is NAGVMQNPRHLVRRRGQEARLRCSPMKGHSHVYWYRQLPEEGLKFMVYLQKENIIDESGMPKERFSAEFPKEGPSILRIQQVVRGDSAAYFCASSPGATEAFFGQGTRLTVV.

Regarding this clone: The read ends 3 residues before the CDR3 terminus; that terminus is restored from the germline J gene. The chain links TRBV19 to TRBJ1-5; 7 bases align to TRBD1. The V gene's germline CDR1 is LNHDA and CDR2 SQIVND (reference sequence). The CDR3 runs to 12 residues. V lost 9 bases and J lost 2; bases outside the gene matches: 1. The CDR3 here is CASDRGNQPQHF. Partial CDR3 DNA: TGTGCCAGCGACAGGGGCAATCAGCCC.

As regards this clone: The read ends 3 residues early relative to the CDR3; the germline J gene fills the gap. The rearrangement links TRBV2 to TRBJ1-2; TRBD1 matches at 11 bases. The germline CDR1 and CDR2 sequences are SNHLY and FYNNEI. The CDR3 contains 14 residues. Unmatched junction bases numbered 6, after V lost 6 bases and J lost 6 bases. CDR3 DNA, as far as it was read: TGTGCCAGCAGGGACAGGGGGCGAGGGGATGGC. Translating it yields CASRDRGRGDG. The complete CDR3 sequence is CASRDRGRGDGYTF.

The CDR3 here is CASSPSDRYSNQPQHF. The sequenced CDR3 bases are TGTGCCAGCAGTCCGTCGGACAGATATAGCAATCAGCCC. The chain carries TRBV2 and TRBJ1-5; weak D call: TRBD1 (6 bases). The read stops 3 residues short of the end of the CDR3; the missing end is completed from the germline J gene. The ends were cut back, 5 bases at V and 0 bases at J, with 14 bases in the middle. Germline loops: CDR1 SNHLY, CDR2 FYNNEI. There are 16 residues in the CDR3.

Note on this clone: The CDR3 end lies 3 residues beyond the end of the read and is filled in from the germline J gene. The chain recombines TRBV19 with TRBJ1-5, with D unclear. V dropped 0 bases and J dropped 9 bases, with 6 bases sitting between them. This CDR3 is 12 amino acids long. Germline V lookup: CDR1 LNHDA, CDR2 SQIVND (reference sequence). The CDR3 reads CASSIESGPQHF. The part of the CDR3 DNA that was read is TGTGCCAGTAGTATAGAGTCCGGGCCC.

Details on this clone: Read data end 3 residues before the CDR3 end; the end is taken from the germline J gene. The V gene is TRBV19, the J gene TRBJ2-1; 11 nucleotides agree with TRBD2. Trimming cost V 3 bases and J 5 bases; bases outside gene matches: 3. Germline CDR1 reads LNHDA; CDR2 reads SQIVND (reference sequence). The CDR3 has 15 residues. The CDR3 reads CASSISGGGHNEQFF. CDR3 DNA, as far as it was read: TGTGCCAGTAGTATTAGCGGGGGGGGCCACAATGAG.

The DNA read from the CDR3 is TGTGCCAGTAGTATCCTTCCGGGACAGGGCTCCTACGAG. This translates into CASSILPGQGSYE. The entire CDR3 is CASSILPGQGSYEQYF. The V call is TRBV19, the J call TRBJ2-7; 9 bases agree with TRBD1. The read ends 3 residues early relative to the CDR3; the germline J gene fills the gap. CDR3 length equals 16 residues. With 3 bases clipped from V and 0 bases from J, the junction kept 6 bases outside the gene matches. Germline values: CDR1 LNHDA, CDR2 SQIVND (reference sequence).

CDR3 amino acids: CASSQRTSGPRGELFF. Incomplete CDR3 DNA: TGTGCCAGCAGCCAACGGACTAGCGGACCAAGGGGGGAG. The chain employs TRBV7-8 and TRBJ2-2, with 10 bases aligning to TRBD2. The CDR3 end lies 3 residues beyond the end of the read and is filled in from the germline J gene. From germline, CDR1 is SGHVS and CDR2 FQNEAQ. There are 16 residues in the CDR3. V was clipped by 5 bases and J by 8 bases; unmatched bases: 11.

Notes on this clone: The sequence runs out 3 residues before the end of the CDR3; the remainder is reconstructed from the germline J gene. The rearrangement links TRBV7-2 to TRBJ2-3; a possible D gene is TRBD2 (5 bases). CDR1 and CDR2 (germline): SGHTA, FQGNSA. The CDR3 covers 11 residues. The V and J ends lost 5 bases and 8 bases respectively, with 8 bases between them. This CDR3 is CASSPSGTQYF. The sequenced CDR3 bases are TGTGCCAGCAGCCCCAGCGGTACG.

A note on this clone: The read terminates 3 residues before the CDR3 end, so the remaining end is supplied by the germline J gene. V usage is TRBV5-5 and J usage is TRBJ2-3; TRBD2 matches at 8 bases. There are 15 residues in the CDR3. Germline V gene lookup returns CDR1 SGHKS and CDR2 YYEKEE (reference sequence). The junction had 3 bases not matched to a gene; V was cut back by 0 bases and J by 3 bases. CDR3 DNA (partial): TGTGCCAGCAGCTTGGTTGGACTAGCAACAGATACG. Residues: CASSLVGLATDT. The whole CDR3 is CASSLVGLATDTQYF.

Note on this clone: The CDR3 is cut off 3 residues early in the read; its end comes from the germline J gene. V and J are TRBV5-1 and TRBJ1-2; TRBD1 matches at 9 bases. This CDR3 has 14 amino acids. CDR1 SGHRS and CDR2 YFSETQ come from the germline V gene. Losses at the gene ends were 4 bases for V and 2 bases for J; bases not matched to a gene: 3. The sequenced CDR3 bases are TGCGCCAGCAGCCCGACAGGGGGAAACTATGGC. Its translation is CASSPTGGNYG. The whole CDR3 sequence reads CASSPTGGNYGYTF.

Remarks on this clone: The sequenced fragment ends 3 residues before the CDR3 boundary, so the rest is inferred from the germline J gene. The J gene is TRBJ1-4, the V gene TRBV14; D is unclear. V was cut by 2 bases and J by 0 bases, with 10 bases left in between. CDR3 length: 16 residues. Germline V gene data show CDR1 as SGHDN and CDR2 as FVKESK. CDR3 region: CASSQSTVATNEKLFF. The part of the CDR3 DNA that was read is TGTGCCAGCAGCCAAAGCACCGTTGCAACTAATGAAAAA.

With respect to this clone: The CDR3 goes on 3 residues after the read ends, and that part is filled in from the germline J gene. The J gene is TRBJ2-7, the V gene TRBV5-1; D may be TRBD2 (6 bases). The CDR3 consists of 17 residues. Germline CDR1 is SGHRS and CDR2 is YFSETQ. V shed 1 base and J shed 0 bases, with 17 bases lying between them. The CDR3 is CASSLPSAHTYSYEQYF. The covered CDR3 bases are TGCGCCAGCAGCTTGCCTAGCGCCCATACCTACTCCTACGAG.

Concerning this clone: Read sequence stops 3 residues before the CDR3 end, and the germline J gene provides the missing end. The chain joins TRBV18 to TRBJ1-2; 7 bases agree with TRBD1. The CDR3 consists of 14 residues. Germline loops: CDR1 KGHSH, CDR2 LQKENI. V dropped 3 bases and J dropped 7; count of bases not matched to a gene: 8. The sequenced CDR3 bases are TGTGCCAGCTCACCCAGGGGGGAAAGCGGTGGC. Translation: CASSPRGESGG. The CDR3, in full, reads CASSPRGESGGYTF.

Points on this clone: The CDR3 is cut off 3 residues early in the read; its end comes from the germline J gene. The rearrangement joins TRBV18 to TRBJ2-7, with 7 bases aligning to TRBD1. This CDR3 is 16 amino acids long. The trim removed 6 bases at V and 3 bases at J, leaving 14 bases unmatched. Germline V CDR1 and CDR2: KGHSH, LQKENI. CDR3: CASSPAAETGSYEQYF. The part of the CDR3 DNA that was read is TGTGCCAGCTCCCCCGCCGCTGAGACAGGGAGCTACGAG.

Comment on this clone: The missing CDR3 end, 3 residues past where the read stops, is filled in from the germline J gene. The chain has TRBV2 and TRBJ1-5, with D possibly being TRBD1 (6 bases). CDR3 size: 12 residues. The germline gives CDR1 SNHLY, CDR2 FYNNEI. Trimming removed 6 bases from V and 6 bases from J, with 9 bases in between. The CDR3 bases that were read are TGTGCCAGCAGGGGGGGGGCTCAGCCC. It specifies CASRGGAQP. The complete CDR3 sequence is CASRGGAQPQHF.

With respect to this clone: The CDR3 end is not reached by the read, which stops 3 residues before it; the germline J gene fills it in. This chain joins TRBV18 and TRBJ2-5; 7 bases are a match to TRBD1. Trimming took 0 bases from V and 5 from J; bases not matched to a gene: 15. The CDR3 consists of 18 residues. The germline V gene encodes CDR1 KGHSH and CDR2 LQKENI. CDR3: CASSPPPTGTAKRETQYF. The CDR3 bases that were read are TGTGCCAGCTCACCACCCCCCACCGGGACAGCAAAACGGGAGACC.

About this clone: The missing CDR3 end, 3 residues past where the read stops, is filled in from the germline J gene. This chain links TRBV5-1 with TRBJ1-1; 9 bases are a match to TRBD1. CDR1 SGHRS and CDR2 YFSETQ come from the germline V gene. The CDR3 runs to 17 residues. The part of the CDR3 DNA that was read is TGCGCCAGCAGCTTGGTCGGGTCGGGACAGGGCGGTTCAAGC. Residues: CASSLVGSGQGGSS. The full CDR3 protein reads CASSLVGSGQGGSSAFF. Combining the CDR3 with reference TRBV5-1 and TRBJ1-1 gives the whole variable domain KAGVTQTPRYLIKTRGQQVTLSCSPISGHRSVSWYQQTPGQGLQFLFEYFSETQRNKGNFPGRFSGRQFSNSRSEMNVSTLELGDSALYLCASSLVGSGQGGSSAFFGQGTRLTVV.

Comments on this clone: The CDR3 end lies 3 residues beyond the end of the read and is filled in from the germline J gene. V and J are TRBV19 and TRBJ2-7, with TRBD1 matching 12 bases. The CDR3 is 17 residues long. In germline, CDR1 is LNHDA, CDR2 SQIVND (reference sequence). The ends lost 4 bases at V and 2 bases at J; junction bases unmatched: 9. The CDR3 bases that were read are TGTGCCAGTAGTAACTGGGACAGGGGGCGCCCCCCCTACGAG. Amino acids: CASSNWDRGRPPYE. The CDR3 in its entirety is CASSNWDRGRPPYEQYF.

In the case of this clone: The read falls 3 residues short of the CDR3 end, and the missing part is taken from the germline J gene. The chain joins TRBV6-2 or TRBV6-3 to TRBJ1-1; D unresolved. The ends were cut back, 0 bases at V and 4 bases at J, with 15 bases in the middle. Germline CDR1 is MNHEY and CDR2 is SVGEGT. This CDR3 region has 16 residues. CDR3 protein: CASSYSPGSQGTEAFF. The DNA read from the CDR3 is TGTGCCAGCAGTTACTCGCCAGGATCTCAAGGCACTGAA.

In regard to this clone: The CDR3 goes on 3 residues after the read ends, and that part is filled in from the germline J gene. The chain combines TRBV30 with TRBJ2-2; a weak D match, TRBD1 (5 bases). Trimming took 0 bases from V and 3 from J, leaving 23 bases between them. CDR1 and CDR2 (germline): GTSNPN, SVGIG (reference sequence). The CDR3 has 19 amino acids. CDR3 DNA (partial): TGTGCCTGGAGTGTAACGGGTGACAGCCCCTTAGTGGACACCGGGGAG. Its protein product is CAWSVTGDSPLVDTGE. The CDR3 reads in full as CAWSVTGDSPLVDTGELFF.

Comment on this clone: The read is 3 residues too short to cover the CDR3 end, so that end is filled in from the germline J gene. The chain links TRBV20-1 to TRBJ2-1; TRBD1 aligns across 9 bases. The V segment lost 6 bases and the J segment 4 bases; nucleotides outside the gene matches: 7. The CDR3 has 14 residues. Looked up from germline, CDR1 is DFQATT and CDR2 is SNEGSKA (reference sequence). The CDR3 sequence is CSARDRVLYNEQFF. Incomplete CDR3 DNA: TGCAGTGCGCGGGACAGGGTGTTGTACAATGAG.